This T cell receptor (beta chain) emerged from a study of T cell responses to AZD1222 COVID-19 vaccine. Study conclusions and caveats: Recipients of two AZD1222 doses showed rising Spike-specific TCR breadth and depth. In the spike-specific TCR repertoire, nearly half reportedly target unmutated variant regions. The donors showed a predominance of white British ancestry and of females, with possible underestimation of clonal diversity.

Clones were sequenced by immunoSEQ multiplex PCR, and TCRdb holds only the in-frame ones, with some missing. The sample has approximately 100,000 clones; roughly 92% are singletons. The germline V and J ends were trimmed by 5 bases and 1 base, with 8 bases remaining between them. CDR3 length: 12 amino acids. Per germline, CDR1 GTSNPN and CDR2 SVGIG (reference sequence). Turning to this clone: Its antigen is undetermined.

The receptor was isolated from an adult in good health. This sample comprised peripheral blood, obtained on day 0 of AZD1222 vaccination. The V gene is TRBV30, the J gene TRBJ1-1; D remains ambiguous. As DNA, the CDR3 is TGTGCCTGGGCCCGGGAGAACACTGAAGCTTTCTTT. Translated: CAWARENTEAFF.